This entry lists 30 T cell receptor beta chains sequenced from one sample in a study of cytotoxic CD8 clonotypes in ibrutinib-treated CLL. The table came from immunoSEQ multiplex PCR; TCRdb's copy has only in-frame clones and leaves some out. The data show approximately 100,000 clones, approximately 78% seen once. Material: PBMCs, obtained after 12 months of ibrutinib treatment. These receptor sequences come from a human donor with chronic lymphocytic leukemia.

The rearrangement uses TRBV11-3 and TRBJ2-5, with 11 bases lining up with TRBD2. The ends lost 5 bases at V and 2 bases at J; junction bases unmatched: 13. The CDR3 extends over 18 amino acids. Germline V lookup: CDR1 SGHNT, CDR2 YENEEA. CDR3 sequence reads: CASSPTPASGGSQETQYF. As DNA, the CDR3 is TGTGCCAGCAGCCCGACCCCTGCTAGCGGGGGGAGTCAAGAGACCCAGTACTTC.

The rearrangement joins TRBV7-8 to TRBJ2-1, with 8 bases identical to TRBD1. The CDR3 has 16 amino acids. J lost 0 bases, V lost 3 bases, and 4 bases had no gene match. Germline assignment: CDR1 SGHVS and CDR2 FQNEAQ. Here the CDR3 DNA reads TGTGCCAGCAGCTTCCGGGACAGGAGCTCCTACAATGAGCAGTTCTTC. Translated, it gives CASSFRDRSSYNEQFF.

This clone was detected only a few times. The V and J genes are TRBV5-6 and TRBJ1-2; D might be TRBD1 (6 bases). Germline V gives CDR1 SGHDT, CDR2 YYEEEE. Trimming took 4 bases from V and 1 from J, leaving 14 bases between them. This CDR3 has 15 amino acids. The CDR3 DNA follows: TGTGCCAGCAGCCAGTGGACAGAGGATAACTATGGCTACACCTTC. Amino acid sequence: CASSQWTEDNYGYTF.

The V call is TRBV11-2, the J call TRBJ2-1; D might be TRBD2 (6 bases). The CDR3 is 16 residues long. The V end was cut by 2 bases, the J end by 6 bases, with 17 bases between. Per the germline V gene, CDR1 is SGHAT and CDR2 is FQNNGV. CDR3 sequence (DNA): TGTGCCAGCAGCTTACAACGCGGAGGGGCCGCCAATGAGCAGTTCTTC. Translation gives CASSLQRGGAANEQFF.

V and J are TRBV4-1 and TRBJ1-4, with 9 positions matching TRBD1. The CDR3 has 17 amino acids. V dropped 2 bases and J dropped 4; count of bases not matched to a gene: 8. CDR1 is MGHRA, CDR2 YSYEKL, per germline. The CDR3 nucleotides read TGCGCCAGCAGCCAATTGGGACAGGGTTTTAATAATGAAAAACTGTTTTTT. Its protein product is CASSQLGQGFNNEKLFF.

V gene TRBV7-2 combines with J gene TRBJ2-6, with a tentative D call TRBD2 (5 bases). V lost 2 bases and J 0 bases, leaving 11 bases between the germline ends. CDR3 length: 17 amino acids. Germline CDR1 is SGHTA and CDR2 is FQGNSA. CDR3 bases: TGTGCCAGCAGCTTAATGGCAGGACTCTCTGGGGCCAACGTCCTGACTTTC. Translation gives CASSLMAGLSGANVLTF.

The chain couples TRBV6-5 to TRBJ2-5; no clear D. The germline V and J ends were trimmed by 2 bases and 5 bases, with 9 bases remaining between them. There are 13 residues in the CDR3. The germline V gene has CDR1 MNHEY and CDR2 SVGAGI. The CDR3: CASSYAGSETQYF. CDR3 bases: TGTGCCAGCAGTTACGCCGGTTCCGAGACCCAGTACTTC.

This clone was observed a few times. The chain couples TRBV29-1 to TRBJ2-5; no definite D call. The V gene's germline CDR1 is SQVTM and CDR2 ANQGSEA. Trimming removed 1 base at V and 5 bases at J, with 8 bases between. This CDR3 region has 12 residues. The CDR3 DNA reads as TGCAGCGTTGAAGGGGTTGGGGAGACCCAGTACTTC. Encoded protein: CSVEGVGETQYF.

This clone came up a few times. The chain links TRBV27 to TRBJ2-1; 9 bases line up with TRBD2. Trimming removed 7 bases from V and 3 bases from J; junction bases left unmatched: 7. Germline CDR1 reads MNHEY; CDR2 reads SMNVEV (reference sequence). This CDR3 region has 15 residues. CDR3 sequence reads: CASKGGGANYNEQFF. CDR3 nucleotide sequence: TGTGCCAGCAAGGGCGGGGGGGCAAACTACAATGAGCAGTTCTTC.

For the CDR3, the DNA is TGCGCCAGCAGCCAAATAACTATGGGCCCTAGGGGAACTGAAGCTTTCTTT. The encoded protein is CASSQITMGPRGTEAFF. V is TRBV4-1 and J is TRBJ1-1; tentatively, D is TRBD1 (5 bases). CDR1 MGHRA and CDR2 YSYEKL come from the germline V gene. V lost 2 bases to trimming and J lost 5 bases, with 21 bases between them. The CDR3 has 17 residues.

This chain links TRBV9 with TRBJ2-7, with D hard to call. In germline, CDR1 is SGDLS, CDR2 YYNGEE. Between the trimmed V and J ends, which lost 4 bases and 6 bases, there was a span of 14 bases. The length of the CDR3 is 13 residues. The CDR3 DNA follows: TGTGCCAGCAGCCCTCAAGCTCTCACCGAGCAGTACTTC. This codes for CASSPQALTEQYF.

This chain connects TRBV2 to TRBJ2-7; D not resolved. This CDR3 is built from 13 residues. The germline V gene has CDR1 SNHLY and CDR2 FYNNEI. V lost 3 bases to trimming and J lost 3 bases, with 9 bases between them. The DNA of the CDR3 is TGTGCCAGCAGTGACCAGAACCTCTACGAGCAGTACTTC. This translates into CASSDQNLYEQYF.

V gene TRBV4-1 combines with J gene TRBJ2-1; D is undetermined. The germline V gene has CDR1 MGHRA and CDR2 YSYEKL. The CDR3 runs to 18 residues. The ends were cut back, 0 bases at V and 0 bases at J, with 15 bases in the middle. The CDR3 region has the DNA TGCGCCAGCAGCCAAGATGTAGGGCCCCAAGTCTCCTACAATGAGCAGTTCTTC. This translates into CASSQDVGPQVSYNEQFF.

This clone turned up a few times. CDR3 DNA sequence: TGTGCCAGTAGTATTTGGTCGCACTCCTACGAGCAGTACTTC. Its translation is CASSIWSHSYEQYF. The chain couples TRBV19 to TRBJ2-7, with D unresolved. This CDR3 is 14 amino acids long. The germline V gene encodes CDR1 LNHDA and CDR2 SQIVND (reference sequence). V was pared by 3 bases and J by 0 bases, with 9 bases between.

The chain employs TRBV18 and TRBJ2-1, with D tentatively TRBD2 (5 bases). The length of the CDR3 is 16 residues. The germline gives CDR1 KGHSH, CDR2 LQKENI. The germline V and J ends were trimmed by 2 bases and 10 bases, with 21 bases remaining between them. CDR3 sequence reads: CASSPGSLGPAPEQFF. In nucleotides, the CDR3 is TGTGCCAGCTCACCAGGCTCACTAGGACCCGCGCCCGAGCAGTTCTTC.

The CDR3 loop reads CASSQKAPYGYTF. CDR3 in DNA: TGTGCCAGCAGCCAAAAGGCCCCTTATGGCTACACCTTC. This rearrangement joins TRBV6-6 to TRBJ1-2, with D hard to call. This CDR3 is built from 13 residues. Trimming stripped 6 bases from V and 5 bases from J, with 13 bases between. Looked up from germline, CDR1 is MNHNY and CDR2 is SVGAGI (reference sequence).

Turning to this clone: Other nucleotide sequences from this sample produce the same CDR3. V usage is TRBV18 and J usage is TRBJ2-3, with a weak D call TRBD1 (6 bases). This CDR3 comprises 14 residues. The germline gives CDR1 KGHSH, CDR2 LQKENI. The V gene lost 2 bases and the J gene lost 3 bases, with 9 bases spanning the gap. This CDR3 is CASSPTGRTDTQYF. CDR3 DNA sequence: TGTGCCAGCTCACCAACAGGGCGGACAGATACGCAGTATTTT.

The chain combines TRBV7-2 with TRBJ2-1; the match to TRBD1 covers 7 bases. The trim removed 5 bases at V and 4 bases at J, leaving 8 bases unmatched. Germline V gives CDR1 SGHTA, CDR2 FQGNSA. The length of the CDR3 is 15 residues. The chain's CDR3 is CASSHGTAFYNEQFF. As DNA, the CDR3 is TGTGCCAGCAGCCACGGGACAGCCTTTTACAATGAGCAGTTCTTC. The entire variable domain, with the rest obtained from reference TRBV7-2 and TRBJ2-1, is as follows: GAGVSQSPSNKVTEKGKDVELRCDPISGHTALYWYRQSLGQGLEFLIYFQGNSAPDKSGLPSDRFSAERTGGSVSTLTIQRTQQEDSAVYLCASSHGTAFYNEQFFGPGTRLTVL.

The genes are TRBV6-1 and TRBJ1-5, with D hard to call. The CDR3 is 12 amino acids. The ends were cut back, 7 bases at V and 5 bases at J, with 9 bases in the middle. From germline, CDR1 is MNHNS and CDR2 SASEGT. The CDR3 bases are TGTGCCAGCAACTTCGGGCATCAGCCCCAGCATTTT. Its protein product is CASNFGHQPQHF.

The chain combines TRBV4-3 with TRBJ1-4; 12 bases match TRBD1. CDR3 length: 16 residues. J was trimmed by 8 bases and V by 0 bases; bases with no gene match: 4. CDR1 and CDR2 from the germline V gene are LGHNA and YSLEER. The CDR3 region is CASSQDTGTGGEKLFF. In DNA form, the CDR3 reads TGCGCCAGCAGCCAAGATACCGGGACAGGGGGCGAAAAACTGTTTTTT.

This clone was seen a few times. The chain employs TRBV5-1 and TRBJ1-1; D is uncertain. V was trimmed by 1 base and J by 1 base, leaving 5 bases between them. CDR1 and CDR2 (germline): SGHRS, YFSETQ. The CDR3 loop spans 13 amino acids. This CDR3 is CASSLQENTEAFF. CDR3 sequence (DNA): TGCGCCAGCAGCTTGCAAGAGAACACTGAAGCTTTCTTT.

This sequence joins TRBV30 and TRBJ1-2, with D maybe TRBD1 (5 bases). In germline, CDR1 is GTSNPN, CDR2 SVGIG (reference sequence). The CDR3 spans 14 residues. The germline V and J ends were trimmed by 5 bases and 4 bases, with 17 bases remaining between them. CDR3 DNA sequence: TGTGCCTGGGCCGGGCAGGGAATAGGCTATGGCTACACCTTC. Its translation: CAWAGQGIGYGYTF.

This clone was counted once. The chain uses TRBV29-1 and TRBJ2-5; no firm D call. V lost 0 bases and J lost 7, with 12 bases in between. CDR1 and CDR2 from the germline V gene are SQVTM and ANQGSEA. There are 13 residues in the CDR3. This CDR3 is CSVEDNSSGTQYF. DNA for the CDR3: TGCAGCGTTGAAGATAACTCCTCTGGGACCCAGTACTTC.

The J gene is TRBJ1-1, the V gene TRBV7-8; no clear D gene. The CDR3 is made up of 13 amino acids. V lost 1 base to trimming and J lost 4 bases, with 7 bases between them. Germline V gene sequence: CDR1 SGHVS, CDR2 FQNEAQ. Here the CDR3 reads CASSLEWGTEAFF. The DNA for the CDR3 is TGTGCCAGCAGCTTAGAATGGGGCACTGAAGCTTTCTTT. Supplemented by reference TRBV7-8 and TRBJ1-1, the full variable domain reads GAGVSQSPRYKVAKRGQDVALRCDPISGHVSLFWYQQALGQGPEFLTYFQNEAQLDKSGLPSDRFFAERPEGSVSTLKIQRTQQEDSAVYLCASSLEWGTEAFFGQGTRLTVV.

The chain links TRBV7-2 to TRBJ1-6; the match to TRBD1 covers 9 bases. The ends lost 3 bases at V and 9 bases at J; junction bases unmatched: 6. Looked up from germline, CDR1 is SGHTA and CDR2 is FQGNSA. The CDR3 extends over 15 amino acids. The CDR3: CASSFQGQGSSPLHF. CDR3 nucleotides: TGTGCCAGCAGCTTCCAGGGACAGGGCTCTTCACCCCTCCACTTT. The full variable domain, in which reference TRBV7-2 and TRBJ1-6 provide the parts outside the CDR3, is GAGVSQSPSNKVTEKGKDVELRCDPISGHTALYWYRQSLGQGLEFLIYFQGNSAPDKSGLPSDRFSAERTGGSVSTLTIQRTQQEDSAVYLCASSFQGQGSSPLHFGNGTRLTVT.

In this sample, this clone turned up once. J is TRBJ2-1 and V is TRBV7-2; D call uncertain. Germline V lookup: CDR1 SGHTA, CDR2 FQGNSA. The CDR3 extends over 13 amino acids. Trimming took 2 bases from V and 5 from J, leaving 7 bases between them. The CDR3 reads CASSLRQNNEQFF. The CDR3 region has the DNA TGTGCCAGCAGCTTAAGGCAGAACAATGAGCAGTTCTTC.

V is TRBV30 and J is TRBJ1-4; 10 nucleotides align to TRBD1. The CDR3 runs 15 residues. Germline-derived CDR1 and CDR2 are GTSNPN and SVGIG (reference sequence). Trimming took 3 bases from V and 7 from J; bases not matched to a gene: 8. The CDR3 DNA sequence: TGTGCCTGGAGCCTGCCGACAGGGGGCGTTGAAAAACTGTTTTTT. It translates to CAWSLPTGGVEKLFF.

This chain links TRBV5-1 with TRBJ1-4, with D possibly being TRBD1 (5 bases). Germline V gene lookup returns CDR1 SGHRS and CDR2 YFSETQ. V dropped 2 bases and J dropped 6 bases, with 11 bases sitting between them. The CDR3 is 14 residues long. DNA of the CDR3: TGCGCCAGCAGCTTCGGGGGACGGGATGAAAAACTGTTTTTT. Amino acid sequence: CASSFGGRDEKLFF.

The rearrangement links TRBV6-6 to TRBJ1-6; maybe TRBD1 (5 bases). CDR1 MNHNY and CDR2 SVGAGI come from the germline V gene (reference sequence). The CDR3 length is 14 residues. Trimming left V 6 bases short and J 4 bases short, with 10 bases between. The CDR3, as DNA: TGTGCCAGCAGCGACAGACTATATAATTCACCCCTCCACTTT. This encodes CASSDRLYNSPLHF.

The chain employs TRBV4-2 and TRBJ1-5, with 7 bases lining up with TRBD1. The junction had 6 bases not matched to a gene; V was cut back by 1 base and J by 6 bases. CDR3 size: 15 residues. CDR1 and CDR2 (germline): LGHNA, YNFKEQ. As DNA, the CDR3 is TGTGCCAGCAGCCAAGGGTCAGGGGGAAGTCAGCCCCAGCATTTT. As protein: CASSQGSGGSQPQHF.